These 27 T cell receptor beta chains share one sample of origin, sequenced in a study of T cells in Graves' hyperthyroidism and ophthalmopathy. The TCR beta CDR3 regions underwent amplification using RNA transcripts as the source. With the HTBI primer set, the TCR CDR3 went through a first round of RT-PCR. TCRdb itself ran the multiplex PCR reads through MiXCR, one entry per CDR3 protein. Of almost 350,000 distinct CDR3 sequences in the sample, about a sixth were seen once. The sample taken for sequencing was blood. The receptors here all came from a woman in her forties with Graves' ophthalmopathy.

At least ten counts were recorded for this clonotype. The chain carries TRBV11-2 and TRBJ2-3, with 9 bases identical to TRBD2. The CDR3 has 15 residues. The V segment lost 1 base and the J segment 1 base; nucleotides outside the gene matches: 0. Germline loops: CDR1 SGHAT, CDR2 FQNNGV. The CDR3 sequence: CASSLVAGGTDTQYF. In nucleotides, the CDR3 is TGTGCCAGCAGCTTAGTAGCGGGAGGCACAGATACGCAGTATTTT.

This clonotype was found many times. The chain recombines TRBV19 with TRBJ1-2; TRBD1 agrees at 7 bases. V shed 9 bases, J shed 2 bases, and the junction held 9 bases outside the gene matches. This CDR3 has 14 amino acids. The germline CDR1 and CDR2 sequences are LNHDA and SQIVND (reference sequence). The CDR3 protein is CASTPLQGNYGYTF. The CDR3, as DNA: TGTGCCAGCACGCCACTACAGGGGAACTATGGCTACACCTTC.

This clonotype was found many times. CDR3 in DNA: TGTGCCAGCAGCCAAGACAGGTCCGGCGAGCAGTACTTC. It codes for CASSQDRSGEQYF. This chain links TRBV11-2 with TRBJ2-7; weak D call: TRBD1 (6 bases). The CDR3 runs to 13 residues. Germline V lookup: CDR1 SGHAT, CDR2 FQNNGV. Trimming removed 5 bases from V and 6 bases from J, with 14 bases in between.

This clonotype has ten or more counts. This chain connects TRBV3-1 to TRBJ2-7, with D tentatively TRBD1 (6 bases). V lost 2 bases and J lost 1, with 9 bases in between. This CDR3 region has 14 residues. The germline V gene encodes CDR1 LGHDT and CDR2 YNNKEL (reference sequence). In nucleotides, the CDR3 is TGTGCCAGCAGCCAATTGGACAGATCCTACGAGCAGTACTTC. It is translated as CASSQLDRSYEQYF.

Many counts were recorded for this clonotype. The chain has TRBV11-2 and TRBJ2-5; D is perhaps TRBD1 (5 bases). The CDR3 runs 15 residues. Germline V gives CDR1 SGHAT, CDR2 FQNNGV. Trimming cost V 5 bases and J 1 base, with 14 bases left between them. CDR3 sequence reads: CASSPTSGIQETQYF. The CDR3 DNA follows: TGTGCCAGCAGCCCCACCTCAGGGATCCAAGAGACCCAGTACTTC.

This clonotype has ten or more counts. The genes are TRBV11-2 and TRBJ1-1; the match to TRBD1 covers 7 bases. This CDR3 has 13 residues. In germline, CDR1 is SGHAT, CDR2 FQNNGV. The junction had 6 bases not matched to a gene; V was cut back by 4 bases and J by 7 bases. CDR3: CASSSGQAGEAFF. In nucleotides, the CDR3 is TGTGCCAGCAGCTCTGGACAGGCTGGTGAAGCTTTCTTT.

This clonotype was found many times. The rearrangement uses TRBV6-5 and TRBJ2-2; weak D call: TRBD2 (6 bases). Trimming took off 2 bases at V and 6 bases at J, with 13 bases between the two ends. Germline V lookup: CDR1 MNHEY, CDR2 SVGAGI. The CDR3 has 15 amino acids. CDR3 amino acids: CASSYTGTLAGELFF. CDR3 sequence (DNA): TGTGCCAGCAGTTACACCGGGACTCTTGCCGGGGAGCTGTTTTTT.

The rearrangement links TRBV7-9 to TRBJ1-1; D not resolved. The germline V gene encodes CDR1 SEHNR and CDR2 FQNEAQ (reference sequence). CDR3 length equals 14 residues. The V and J ends lost 4 bases and 1 base respectively, with 10 bases between them. The CDR3 coding sequence is TGTGCCAGCAGCTCCGCTCCACCGAACACTGAAGCTTTCTTT. Translation: CASSSAPPNTEAFF.

The table lists this clonotype with many counts. The chain joins TRBV28 to TRBJ2-7, with D tentatively TRBD1 (5 bases). The CDR3 extends over 14 amino acids. Germline CDR1 is MDHEN and CDR2 is SYDVKM. With 4 bases removed from V and 7 bases from J, the gap between germline ends came to 17 bases. CDR3 region: CASSSLPKTGEQYF. The CDR3 DNA follows: TGTGCCAGCAGTTCACTCCCTAAAACAGGAGAGCAGTACTTC.

This clonotype was detected only a few times. The rearrangement uses TRBV3-1 and TRBJ1-6; a weak D match, TRBD1 (5 bases). This CDR3 contains 15 residues. V gave up 1 base and J gave up 8 bases, with 12 bases separating them. CDR1 is LGHDT, CDR2 YNNKEL, per germline (reference sequence). The CDR3 DNA sequence: TGTGCCAGCAGCCAAGGATGGGGGTCGGATTCACCCCTCCACTTT. This sequence encodes CASSQGWGSDSPLHF.

The CDR3, as DNA: TGTGCCAGCAGTTACCAAATGGGGGTCTCCTACGAGCAGTACTTC. Translation: CASSYQMGVSYEQYF. The chain carries TRBV6-5 and TRBJ2-7; perhaps D is TRBD1 or TRBD2 (5 bases each). V lost 2 bases and J 0 bases, leaving 11 bases between the germline ends. Looked up from germline, CDR1 is MNHEY and CDR2 is SVGAGI. The length of the CDR3 is 15 residues.

The V gene is TRBV14, the J gene TRBJ2-2; D is perhaps TRBD2 (7 bases). This CDR3 is 21 amino acids long. Per germline, CDR1 SGHDN and CDR2 FVKESK. The V gene lost 1 base and the J gene lost 3 bases, with 27 bases spanning the gap. The CDR3 is CASSQVGGLSAGRTYTGELFF. For the CDR3, the DNA is TGTGCCAGCAGCCAAGTAGGGGGACTAAGCGCGGGGAGGACGTACACCGGGGAGCTGTTTTTT.

This clonotype appeared many times. This sequence joins TRBV19 and TRBJ1-1; no reliable D call. Germline lookup yields CDR1 LNHDA and CDR2 SQIVND (reference sequence). The V gene lost 6 bases and the J gene lost 0 bases, with 14 bases spanning the gap. CDR3 length: 15 amino acids. The CDR3 coding sequence is TGTGCCAGTAGGAGAGGAGCAGAGTTGAACACTGAAGCTTTCTTT. This encodes CASRRGAELNTEAFF.

Many counts were recorded for this clonotype. V usage is TRBV28 and J usage is TRBJ1-5, with 11 bases that match TRBD1. J was trimmed by 3 bases and V by 4 bases; bases with no gene match: 2. There are 15 residues in the CDR3. Germline lookup yields CDR1 MDHEN and CDR2 SYDVKM. For the CDR3, the DNA is TGTGCCAGCAGTTCCGGACAGGGGGCCAATCAGCCCCAGCATTTT. Translation: CASSSGQGANQPQHF. Based on the CDR3 plus reference TRBV28 and TRBJ1-5, the full variable domain is DVKVTQSSRYLVKRTGEKVFLECVQDMDHENMFWYRQDPGLGLRLIYFSYDVKMKEKGDIPEGYSVSREKKERFSLILESASTNQTSMYLCASSSGQGANQPQHFGDGTRLSIL.

The chain has TRBV6-2 or TRBV6-3 and TRBJ2-7; perhaps TRBD2 as D (5 bases). The CDR3 has 16 amino acids. Between the trimmed V and J ends, which lost 6 bases and 1 base, there was a span of 19 bases. Germline V gene lookup returns CDR1 MNHEY and CDR2 SVGEGT. DNA for the CDR3: TGTGCCAGCAGCTTAGATACCCAGGAGGATTCCTACGAGCAGTACTTC. Translating gives CASSLDTQEDSYEQYF.

In this sample, this clonotype turned up many times. The chain recombines TRBV12-3 or TRBV12-4 with TRBJ1-2; D possibly corresponds to TRBD1 (5 bases). The V end lost 7 bases, the J end lost 8 bases, and 14 bases lay between the germline ends. CDR3 length: 12 residues. CDR3 in amino acids: CASNPGRVGYTF. As DNA, the CDR3 is TGTGCCAGCAACCCGGGCAGGGTAGGCTACACCTTC.

This clonotype was seen at least ten times. The rearrangement joins TRBV10-3 to TRBJ1-3; D may be TRBD1 (5 bases). The V gene's germline CDR1 is ENHRY and CDR2 SYGVKD. V was trimmed by 4 bases and J by 0 bases, leaving 10 bases between them. The CDR3 runs to 15 residues. CDR3 in DNA: TGTGCCATCAGTGCAGGGACGGTCTCTGGAAACACCATATATTTT. Residues: CAISAGTVSGNTIYF.

This clonotype was observed at least ten times. This chain links TRBV5-1 with TRBJ2-7; D uncertain. Between the trimmed V and J ends, which lost 4 bases and 3 bases, there was a span of 14 bases. Germline V lookup: CDR1 SGHRS, CDR2 YFSETQ. CDR3 length equals 14 residues. The CDR3 is CASSPSSSFYEQYF. CDR3 bases: TGCGCCAGCAGCCCCTCTAGTAGTTTCTACGAGCAGTACTTC.

In its sample, this clonotype was seen many times. The chain combines TRBV7-2 with TRBJ1-2; TRBD1 is a possible D gene (6 bases). This CDR3 is 13 amino acids long. Trimming pared 7 bases from V and 3 bases from J, leaving 12 bases between. Germline loops: CDR1 SGHTA, CDR2 FQGNSA. CDR3 amino acids: CASTQDSDYGYTF. The CDR3 region has the DNA TGTGCCAGCACCCAGGACAGCGACTATGGCTACACCTTC. The variable domain in full, with the rest retrieved from reference TRBV7-2 and TRBJ1-2, is GAGVSQSPSNKVTEKGKDVELRCDPISGHTALYWYRQSLGQGLEFLIYFQGNSAPDKSGLPSDRFSAERTGGSVSTLTIQRTQQEDSAVYLCASTQDSDYGYTFGSGTRLTVV.

This clonotype was counted ten times or more. The chain employs TRBV27 and TRBJ2-7; weak D call: TRBD2 (6 bases). Germline assignment: CDR1 MNHEY and CDR2 SMNVEV (reference sequence). V dropped 1 base and J dropped 6 bases, with 28 bases sitting between them. The CDR3 has 19 residues. In DNA form, the CDR3 reads TGTGCCAGCAGTTTATTTAGAGGGGACGGCTCTGTCGGGAGAGGCGAGCAGTACTTC. Residues: CASSLFRGDGSVGRGEQYF.

This clonotype was seen repeatedly, ten times or more. This chain links TRBV7-2 with TRBJ2-5, with 8 bases lining up with TRBD2. In germline, CDR1 is SGHTA, CDR2 FQGNSA. This CDR3 has 15 amino acids. Unmatched junction bases numbered 8, after V lost 3 bases and J lost 5 bases. The CDR3 DNA reads TGTGCCAGCAGCTTCTCCGGGGGCGGGGGGGAGACCCAGTACTTC. Its protein product is CASSFSGGGGETQYF.

This clonotype was counted at least ten times. The rearrangement links TRBV20-1 to TRBJ2-7; 10 bases line up with TRBD1. The germline V gene encodes CDR1 DFQATT and CDR2 SNEGSKA (reference sequence). CDR3 length: 15 residues. Trimming removed 5 bases from V and 2 bases from J; junction bases left unmatched: 9. CDR3 DNA: TGCAGTGCTCGGGACCCGGGACAGGGGACCTACGAGCAGTACTTC. Protein product: CSARDPGQGTYEQYF.

This clonotype was seen repeatedly, ten times or more. This chain joins TRBV7-9 and TRBJ1-5, with D maybe TRBD1 (5 bases). The germline V gene has CDR1 SEHNR and CDR2 FQNEAQ (reference sequence). The CDR3 runs 14 residues. The V gene lost 6 bases and the J gene lost 3 bases, with 12 bases spanning the gap. The CDR3 protein is CASSVTGPNQPQHF. CDR3 sequence (DNA): TGTGCCAGCAGTGTAACAGGACCCAATCAGCCCCAGCATTTT.

This clonotype was picked up many times. This chain links TRBV2 with TRBJ1-1, with D possibly TRBD1 on 6 matching bases. The CDR3 has 15 amino acids. V was cut by 6 bases and J by 5 bases, with 19 bases left in between. Germline loops: CDR1 SNHLY, CDR2 FYNNEI. The DNA of the CDR3 is TGTGCCAGCAGGGAGGGGGGGCGATTTATGACTGAAGCTTTCTTT. This sequence encodes CASREGGRFMTEAFF.

This clonotype was counted many times. This chain uses TRBV15 with TRBJ2-5; TRBD2 agrees at 8 bases. J was trimmed by 4 bases and V by 5 bases; bases with no gene match: 12. Germline V gene lookup returns CDR1 LNHNV and CDR2 YYDKDF (reference sequence). The CDR3 covers 16 residues. The CDR3 nucleotides are TGTGCCACCAGCGCCGGGACCACTCGGGGGGGAGAGACCCAGTACTTC. This sequence encodes CATSAGTTRGGETQYF.

The CDR3, as DNA: TGTGCCAGCAGCTTAGATCGGGGTCCCGGTCTTGGCTACACCTTC. Translating it yields CASSLDRGPGLGYTF. The rearrangement joins TRBV11-2 to TRBJ1-2; D uncertain. CDR1 is SGHAT, CDR2 FQNNGV, per germline. CDR3 length: 15 residues. V was trimmed by 0 bases and J by 7 bases, leaving 15 bases between them.

For this clonotype: A much larger clone sits a single nucleotide away, making a read error possible. The chain is built from TRBV6-1 and TRBJ2-1, with 9 bases fitting TRBD2. The CDR3 length is 15 residues. Germline lookup yields CDR1 MNHNS and CDR2 SASEGT. DNA for the CDR3: TGTGCCAGCAGCGATCCGGGACTAGCTTACAATGAGCAGCTCTTC. Its protein product is CASSDPGLAYNEQLF.